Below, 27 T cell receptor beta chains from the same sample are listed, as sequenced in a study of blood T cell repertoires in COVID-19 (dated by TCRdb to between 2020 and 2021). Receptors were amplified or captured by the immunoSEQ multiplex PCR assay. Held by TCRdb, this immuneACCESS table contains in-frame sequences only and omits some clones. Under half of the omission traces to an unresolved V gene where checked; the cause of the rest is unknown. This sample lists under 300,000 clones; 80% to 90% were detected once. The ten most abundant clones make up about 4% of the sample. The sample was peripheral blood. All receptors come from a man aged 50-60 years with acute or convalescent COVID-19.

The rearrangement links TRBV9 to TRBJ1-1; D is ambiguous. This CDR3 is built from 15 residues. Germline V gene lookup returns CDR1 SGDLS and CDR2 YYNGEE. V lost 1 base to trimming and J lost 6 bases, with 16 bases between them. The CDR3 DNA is TGTGCCAGCAGCGTATTCGAGGGCGTAAGCGCTGAAGCTTTCTTT. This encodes CASSVFEGVSAEAFF. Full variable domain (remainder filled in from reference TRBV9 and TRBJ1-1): DSGVTQTPKHLITATGQRVTLRCSPRSGDLSVYWYQQSLDQGLQFLIQYYNGEERAKGNILERFSAQQFPDLHSELNLSSLELGDSALYFCASSVFEGVSAEAFFGQGTRLTVV.

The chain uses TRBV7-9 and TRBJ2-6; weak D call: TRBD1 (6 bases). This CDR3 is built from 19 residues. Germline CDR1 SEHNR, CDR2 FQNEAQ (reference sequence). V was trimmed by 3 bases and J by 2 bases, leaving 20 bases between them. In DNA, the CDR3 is TGTGCCAGCAGCTTCAGTATGTCCAGGGGTAGCGCTGGGGCCAACGTCCTGACTTTC. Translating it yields CASSFSMSRGSAGANVLTF.

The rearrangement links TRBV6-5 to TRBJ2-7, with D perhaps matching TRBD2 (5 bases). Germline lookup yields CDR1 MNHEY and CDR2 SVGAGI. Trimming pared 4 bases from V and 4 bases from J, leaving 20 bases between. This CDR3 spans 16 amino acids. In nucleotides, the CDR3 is TGTGCCAGCAGTTTGGAGAGGGCCAACCACTTTTACGAGCAGTACTTC. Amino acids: CASSLERANHFYEQYF.

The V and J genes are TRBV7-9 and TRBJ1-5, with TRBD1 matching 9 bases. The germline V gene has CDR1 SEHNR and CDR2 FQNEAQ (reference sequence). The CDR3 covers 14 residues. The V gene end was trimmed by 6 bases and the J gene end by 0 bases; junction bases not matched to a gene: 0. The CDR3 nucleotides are TGTGCCAGCAGGGGACAGGGTAGCAATCAGCCCCAGCATTTT. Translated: CASRGQGSNQPQHF.

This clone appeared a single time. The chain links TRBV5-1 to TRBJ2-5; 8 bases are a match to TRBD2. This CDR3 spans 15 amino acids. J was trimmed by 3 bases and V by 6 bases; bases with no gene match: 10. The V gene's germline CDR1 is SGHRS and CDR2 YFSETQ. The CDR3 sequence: CASNGGPGLEETQYF. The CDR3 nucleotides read TGCGCCAGCAACGGAGGTCCGGGACTAGAAGAGACCCAGTACTTC.

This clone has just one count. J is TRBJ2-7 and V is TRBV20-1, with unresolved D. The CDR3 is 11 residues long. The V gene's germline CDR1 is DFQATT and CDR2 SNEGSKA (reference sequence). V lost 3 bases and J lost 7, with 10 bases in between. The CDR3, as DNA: TGCAGTGCTAGTTCTCCGAGAGAGCAGTACTTC. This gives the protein CSASSPREQYF.

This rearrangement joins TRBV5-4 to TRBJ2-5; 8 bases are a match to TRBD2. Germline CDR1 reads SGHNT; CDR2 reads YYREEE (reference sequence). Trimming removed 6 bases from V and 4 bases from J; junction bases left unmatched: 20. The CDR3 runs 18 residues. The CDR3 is CASTTKWTGGQGGETQYF. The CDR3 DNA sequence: TGTGCCAGCACCACCAAGTGGACGGGGGGGCAGGGTGGAGAGACCCAGTACTTC.

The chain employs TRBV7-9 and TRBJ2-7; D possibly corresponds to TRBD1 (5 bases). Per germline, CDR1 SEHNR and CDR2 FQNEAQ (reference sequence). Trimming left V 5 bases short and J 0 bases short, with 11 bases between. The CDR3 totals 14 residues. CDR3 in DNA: TGTGCCAGCAGCGCGACAGTGACCTCCTACGAGCAGTACTTC. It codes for CASSATVTSYEQYF.

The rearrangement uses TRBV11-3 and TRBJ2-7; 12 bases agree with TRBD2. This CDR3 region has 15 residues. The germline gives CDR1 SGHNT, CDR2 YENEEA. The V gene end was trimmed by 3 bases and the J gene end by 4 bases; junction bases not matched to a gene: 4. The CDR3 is CASSLTSGSVYEQYF. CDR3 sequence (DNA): TGTGCCAGCAGCTTGACTAGCGGGAGTGTGTACGAGCAGTACTTC.

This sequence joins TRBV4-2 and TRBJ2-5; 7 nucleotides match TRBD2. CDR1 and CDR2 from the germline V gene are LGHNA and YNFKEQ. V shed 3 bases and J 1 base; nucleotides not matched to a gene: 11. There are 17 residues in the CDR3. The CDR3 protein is CASSQIKVLAPQETQYF. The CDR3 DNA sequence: TGTGCCAGCAGCCAGATAAAAGTACTAGCGCCCCAAGAGACCCAGTACTTC.

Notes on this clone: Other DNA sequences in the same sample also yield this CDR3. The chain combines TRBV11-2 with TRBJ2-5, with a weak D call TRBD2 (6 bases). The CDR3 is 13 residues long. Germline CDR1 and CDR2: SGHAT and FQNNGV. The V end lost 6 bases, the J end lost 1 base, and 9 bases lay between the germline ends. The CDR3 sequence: CASSRDFQETQYF. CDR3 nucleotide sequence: TGTGCCAGCAGTCGGGACTTCCAAGAGACCCAGTACTTC.

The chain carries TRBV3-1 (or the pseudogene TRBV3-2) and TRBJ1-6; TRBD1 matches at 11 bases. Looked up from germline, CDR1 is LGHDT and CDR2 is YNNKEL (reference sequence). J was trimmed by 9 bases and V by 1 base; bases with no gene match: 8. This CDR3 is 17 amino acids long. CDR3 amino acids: CASSQGTGGGRISPLHF. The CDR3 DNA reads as TGTGCCAGCAGCCAAGGGACAGGGGGCGGGCGGATTTCACCCCTCCACTTT.

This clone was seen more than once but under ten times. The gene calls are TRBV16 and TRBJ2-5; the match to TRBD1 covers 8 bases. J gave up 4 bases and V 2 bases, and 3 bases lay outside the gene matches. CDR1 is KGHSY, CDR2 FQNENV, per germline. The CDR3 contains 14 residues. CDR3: CASSQQTGVETQYF. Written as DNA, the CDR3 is TGTGCCAGCAGCCAACAGACAGGGGTAGAGACCCAGTACTTC.

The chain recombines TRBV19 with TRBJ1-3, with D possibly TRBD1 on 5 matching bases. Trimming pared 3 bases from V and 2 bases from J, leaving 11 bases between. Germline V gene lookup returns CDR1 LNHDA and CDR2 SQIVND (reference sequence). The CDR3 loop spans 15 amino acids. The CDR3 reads CASSIRDFTGNTIYF. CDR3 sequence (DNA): TGTGCCAGTAGTATCCGGGACTTCACTGGAAACACCATATATTTT.

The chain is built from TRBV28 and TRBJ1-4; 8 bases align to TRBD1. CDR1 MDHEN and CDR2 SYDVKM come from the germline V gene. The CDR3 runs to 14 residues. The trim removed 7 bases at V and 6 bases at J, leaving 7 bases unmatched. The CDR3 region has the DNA TGTGCCAGCATCCCGACAGGGGAGGATGAAAAACTGTTTTTT. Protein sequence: CASIPTGEDEKLFF.

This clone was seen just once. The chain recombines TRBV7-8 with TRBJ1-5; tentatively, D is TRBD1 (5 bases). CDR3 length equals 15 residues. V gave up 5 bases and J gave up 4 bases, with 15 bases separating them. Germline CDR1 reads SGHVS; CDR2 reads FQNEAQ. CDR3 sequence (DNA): TGTGCCAGCAGCCTAGGGACGGGAATAAATCAGCCCCAGCATTTT. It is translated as CASSLGTGINQPQHF.

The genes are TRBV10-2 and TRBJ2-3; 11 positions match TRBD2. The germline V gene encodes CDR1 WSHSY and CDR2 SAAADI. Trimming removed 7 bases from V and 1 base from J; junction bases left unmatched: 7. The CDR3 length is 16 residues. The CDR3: CASTFSGGGGTDTQYF. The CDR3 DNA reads TGCGCCAGCACTTTTAGCGGGGGGGGCGGCACAGATACGCAGTATTTT.

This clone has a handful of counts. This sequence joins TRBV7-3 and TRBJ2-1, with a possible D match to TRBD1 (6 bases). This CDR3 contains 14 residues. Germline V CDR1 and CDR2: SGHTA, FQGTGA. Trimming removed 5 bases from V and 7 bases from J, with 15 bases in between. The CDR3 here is CASSQQDRFNEQFF. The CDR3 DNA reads TGTGCCAGCAGCCAACAAGACAGGTTTAATGAGCAGTTCTTC.

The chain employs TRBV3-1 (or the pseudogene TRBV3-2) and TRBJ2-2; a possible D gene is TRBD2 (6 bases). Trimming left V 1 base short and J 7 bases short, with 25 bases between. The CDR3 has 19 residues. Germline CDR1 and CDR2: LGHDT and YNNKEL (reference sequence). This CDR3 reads CASSQVLSVSGDRGGELFF. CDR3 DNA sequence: TGTGCCAGCAGCCAAGTCCTCTCGGTCTCGGGAGATCGGGGCGGGGAGCTGTTTTTT.

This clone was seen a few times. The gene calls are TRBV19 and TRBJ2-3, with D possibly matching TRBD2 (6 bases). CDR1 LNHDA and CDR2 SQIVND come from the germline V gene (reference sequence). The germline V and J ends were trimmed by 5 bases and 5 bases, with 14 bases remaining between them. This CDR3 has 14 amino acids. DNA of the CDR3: TGTGCCAGTAGTGGCGGAGCGGGTAAAGATACGCAGTATTTT. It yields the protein CASSGGAGKDTQYF.

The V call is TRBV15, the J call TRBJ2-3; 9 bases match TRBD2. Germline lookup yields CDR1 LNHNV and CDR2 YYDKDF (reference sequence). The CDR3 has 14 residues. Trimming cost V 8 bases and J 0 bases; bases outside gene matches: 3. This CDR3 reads CATSSGGSTDTQYF. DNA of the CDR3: TGTGCCACCTCCAGCGGGGGGAGCACAGATACGCAGTATTTT. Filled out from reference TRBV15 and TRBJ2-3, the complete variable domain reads DAMVIQNPRYQVTQFGKPVTLSCSQTLNHNVMYWYQQKSSQAPKLLFHYYDKDFNNEADTPDNFQSRRPNTSFCFLDIRSPGLGDTAMYLCATSSGGSTDTQYFGPGTRLTVL.

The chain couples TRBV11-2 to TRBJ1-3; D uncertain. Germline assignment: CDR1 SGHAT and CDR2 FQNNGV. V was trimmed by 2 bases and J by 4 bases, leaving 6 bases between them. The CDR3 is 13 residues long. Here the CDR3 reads CASSLPVGNTIYF. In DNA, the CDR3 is TGTGCCAGCAGCTTACCGGTAGGAAACACCATATATTTT.

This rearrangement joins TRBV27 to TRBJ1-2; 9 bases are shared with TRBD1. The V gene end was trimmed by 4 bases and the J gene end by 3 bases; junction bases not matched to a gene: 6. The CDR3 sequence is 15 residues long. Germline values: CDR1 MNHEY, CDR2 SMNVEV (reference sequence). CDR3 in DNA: TGTGCCAGCAGTTCAACCGGGACAGGGTACTATGGCTACACCTTC. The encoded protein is CASSSTGTGYYGYTF.

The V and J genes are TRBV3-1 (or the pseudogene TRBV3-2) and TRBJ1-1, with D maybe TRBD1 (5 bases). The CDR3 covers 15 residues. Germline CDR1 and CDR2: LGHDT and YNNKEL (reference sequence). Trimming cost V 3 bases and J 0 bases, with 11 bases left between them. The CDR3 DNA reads TGTGCCAGCAGCCAGGGCAGGACAATGAACACTGAAGCTTTCTTT. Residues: CASSQGRTMNTEAFF.

In DNA form, the CDR3 reads TGTGCCAGCAGCCCCCCAGGGGGAGGCACAGATACGCAGTATTTT. It yields the protein CASSPPGGGTDTQYF. The chain links TRBV11-3 to TRBJ2-3; 7 nucleotides match TRBD1. Germline V gene lookup returns CDR1 SGHNT and CDR2 YENEEA. The CDR3 loop spans 15 amino acids. Trimming removed 5 bases from V and 1 base from J; junction bases left unmatched: 6.

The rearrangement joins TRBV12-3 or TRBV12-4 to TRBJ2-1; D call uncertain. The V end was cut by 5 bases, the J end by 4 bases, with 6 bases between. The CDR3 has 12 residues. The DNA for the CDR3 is TGTGCCAGCAGTCAGATTTACAATGAGCAGTTCTTC. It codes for CASSQIYNEQFF.

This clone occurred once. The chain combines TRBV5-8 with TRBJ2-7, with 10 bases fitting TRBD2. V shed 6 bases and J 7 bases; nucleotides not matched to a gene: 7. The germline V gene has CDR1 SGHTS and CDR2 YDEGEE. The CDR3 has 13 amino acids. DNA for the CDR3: TGTGCCAGCAACCTACTAGCGGGGTTTGAGCAGTACTTC. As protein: CASNLLAGFEQYF.